A single sample gave rise to the 21 T cell receptor beta chains below, sequenced in a study of T cells in Graves' hyperthyroidism and ophthalmopathy. RNA transcripts yielded amplified TCR beta CDR3 regions. Carried out on the TCR CDR3, a first-round RT-PCR used the HTBI primer set. One entry per CDR3 protein, called by TCRdb with MiXCR from the multiplex PCR reads. Of about 500,000 distinct CDR3 sequences detected, 40% to 50% appear once; the ten largest clones hold about 43%. Material for sequencing was peripheral blood or thyroid tissue (not recorded which). These receptors all stem from an adult woman with Graves' disease, either hyperthyroidism or ophthalmopathy (not recorded which).

The V call is TRBV3-1, the J call TRBJ2-2; D is unclear. CDR1 and CDR2 from the germline V gene are LGHDT and YNNKEL (reference sequence). This CDR3 contains 13 residues. Trimming took off 0 bases at V and 9 bases at J, with 8 bases between the two ends. The CDR3 nucleotides read TGTGCCAGCAGCCAAGATTTGGGCCGGGAGCTGTTTTTT. Its translation: CASSQDLGRELFF. The full variable domain, in which reference TRBV3-1 and TRBJ2-2 provide the parts outside the CDR3, is DTAVSQTPKYLVTQMGNDKSIKCEQNLGHDTMYWYKQDSKKFLKIMFSYNNKELIINETVPNRFSPKSPDKAHLNLHINSLELGDSAVYFCASSQDLGRELFFGEGSRLTVL.

This chain links TRBV9 with TRBJ1-6; unclear D gene. Trimming left V 4 bases short and J 7 bases short, with 12 bases between. This CDR3 spans 14 amino acids. The germline gives CDR1 SGDLS, CDR2 YYNGEE. For the CDR3, the DNA is TGTGCCAGCAGCAAAAGGACTGAGAATTCACCCCTCCACTTT. Encoded protein: CASSKRTENSPLHF.

This clonotype has just a few counts. This chain connects TRBV29-1 to TRBJ1-2, with D perhaps matching TRBD1 (5 bases). The CDR3 totals 12 residues. Germline loops: CDR1 SQVTM, CDR2 ANQGSEA. V lost 0 bases to trimming and J lost 8 bases, with 10 bases between them. The CDR3 region has the DNA TGCAGCGTTGAAGATCCAGGGAGAGGCTACACCTTC. Its protein product is CSVEDPGRGYTF.

This clonotype was recorded at least ten times. The chain recombines TRBV20-1 with TRBJ1-5; D is perhaps TRBD1 (5 bases). The CDR3 length is 16 residues. V was trimmed by 0 bases and J by 5 bases, leaving 17 bases between them. Germline loops: CDR1 DFQATT, CDR2 SNEGSKA (reference sequence). The CDR3 protein is CSARDMRRGLDQPQHF. CDR3 in DNA: TGCAGTGCTAGAGATATGAGGAGGGGCTTGGATCAGCCCCAGCATTTT.

The chain carries TRBV9 and TRBJ2-2; D call uncertain. Germline-derived CDR1 and CDR2 are SGDLS and YYNGEE. V was pared by 0 bases and J by 5 bases, with 8 bases between. This CDR3 contains 14 residues. The CDR3 DNA reads TGTGCCAGCAGCGTAGCCTTGGGTACCGGGGAGCTGTTTTTT. Protein product: CASSVALGTGELFF.

This clonotype was recorded at least ten times. The J gene is TRBJ1-6, the V gene TRBV20-1; D gene ambiguous. The V and J ends lost 3 bases and 6 bases respectively, with 12 bases between them. The CDR3 has 14 amino acids. Germline CDR1 is DFQATT and CDR2 is SNEGSKA (reference sequence). The CDR3 reads CSARDRRGNSPLHF. In nucleotides, the CDR3 is TGCAGTGCTAGGGATCGACGGGGTAATTCACCCCTCCACTTT.

The V gene is TRBV28, the J gene TRBJ2-7; no definite D call. Germline lookup yields CDR1 MDHEN and CDR2 SYDVKM. CDR3 length equals 13 residues. V lost 2 bases, J lost 3 bases, and 8 bases lay in between. This chain's CDR3 is CASSLGYYYEQYF. In nucleotides, the CDR3 is TGTGCCAGCAGTTTAGGGTACTACTACGAGCAGTACTTC.

There are many counts of this clonotype. This CDR3 is CASSSYQLSSGNTIYF. The CDR3, as DNA: TGTGCCAGCAGTTCCTACCAATTAAGCTCTGGAAACACCATATATTTT. This chain links TRBV12-3 or TRBV12-4 with TRBJ1-3; no reliable D call. V lost 4 bases to trimming and J lost 0 bases, with 13 bases between them. The CDR3 is 16 residues long.

There are a few counts of this clonotype. The chain couples TRBV2 to TRBJ2-5; no clear D. Deletions cut 4 bases from V and 2 bases from J, with 8 bases between. CDR1 is SNHLY, CDR2 FYNNEI, per germline. CDR3 size: 13 residues. CDR3 bases: TGTGCCAGCAGTGGGCAGCAACAAGAGACCCAGTACTTC. Encoded protein: CASSGQQQETQYF.

This clonotype was detected ten times or more. V is TRBV11-2 and J is TRBJ1-2; D ambiguous. The germline V and J ends were trimmed by 1 base and 7 bases, with 13 bases remaining between them. There are 14 residues in the CDR3. CDR1 is SGHAT and CDR2 is FQNNGV in the germline V gene. The CDR3 region is CASSLAGRNGGYTF. CDR3 nucleotide sequence: TGTGCCAGCAGCTTAGCGGGCAGGAATGGTGGCTACACCTTC. The full variable domain, completed using reference TRBV11-2 and TRBJ1-2, is EAGVAQSPRYKIIEKRQSVAFWCNPISGHATLYWYQQILGQGPKLLIQFQNNGVVDDSQLPKDRFSAERLKGVDSTLKIQPAKLEDSAVYLCASSLAGRNGGYTFGSGTRLTVV.

The CDR3 nucleotides read TGCAGCGTTGGAGAGGGTACAGGCTACACCTTC. It yields the protein CSVGEGTGYTF. The rearrangement links TRBV29-1 to TRBJ1-2; no clear D gene. This CDR3 region has 11 residues. V was pared by 4 bases and J by 8 bases, with 11 bases between. CDR1 and CDR2 (germline): SQVTM, ANQGSEA.

In its sample, this clonotype was seen a few times. The chain recombines TRBV30 with TRBJ2-7, with D possibly TRBD1 on 5 matching bases. Germline values: CDR1 GTSNPN, CDR2 SVGIG (reference sequence). The CDR3 totals 12 residues. Trimming shortened V by 4 bases and J by 4 bases, and 11 bases separated the two germline ends. CDR3: CAWKGVAYEQYF. The DNA of the CDR3 is TGTGCCTGGAAAGGGGTTGCTTACGAGCAGTACTTC. The whole variable domain, remainder taken from reference TRBV30 and TRBJ2-7, is SQTIHQWPATLVQPVGSPLSLECTVEGTSNPNLYWYRQAAGRGLQLLFYSVGIGQISSEVPQNLSASRPQDRQFILSSKKLLLSDSGFYLCAWKGVAYEQYFGPGTRLTVT.

This clonotype has only a few counts. The V gene is TRBV7-9, the J gene TRBJ1-1, with 7 bases lining up with TRBD1. The CDR3 sequence is 12 residues long. V trimming: 5 bases; J trimming: 8 bases; junction bases outside the gene matches: 5. Germline V CDR1 and CDR2: SEHNR, FQNEAQ (reference sequence). The DNA for the CDR3 is TGTGCCAGCAGCGAAGGGACAGTGGAAGCTTTCTTT. Its protein product is CASSEGTVEAFF. Variable domain in full (rest from reference TRBV7-9 and TRBJ1-1): DTGVSQNPRHKITKRGQNVTFRCDPISEHNRLYWYRQTLGQGPEFLTYFQNEAQLEKSRLLSDRFSAERPKGSFSTLEIQRTEQGDSAMYLCASSEGTVEAFFGQGTRLTVV.

This clonotype appeared a few times. The V and J genes are TRBV12-3 or TRBV12-4 and TRBJ2-7, with D perhaps matching TRBD1 (5 bases). The CDR3 extends over 14 amino acids. Trimming took 3 bases from V and 2 from J, leaving 11 bases between them. CDR3 amino acids: CASSFDSRAYEQYF. CDR3 in DNA: TGTGCCAGCAGTTTTGACAGTCGGGCCTACGAGCAGTACTTC.

Details on this clonotype: Since a much larger clone is just one base distant, this may be a read error. The genes are TRBV7-9 and TRBJ1-2, with D unclear. The CDR3 spans 12 residues. V dropped 5 bases and J dropped 6 bases, with 10 bases sitting between them. Germline loops: CDR1 SEHNR, CDR2 FQNEAQ (reference sequence). The CDR3 coding sequence is TGTGCCAGCAGCCCGGGCCTAGATGGCTACACCTTC. Translated: CASSPGLDGYTF.

This clonotype was observed at least ten times. This chain uses TRBV20-1 with TRBJ2-7; 10 bases fit TRBD2. Germline V gene sequence: CDR1 DFQATT, CDR2 SNEGSKA (reference sequence). This CDR3 contains 15 residues. V gave up 3 bases and J gave up 6 bases; unmatched junction bases: 11. CDR3 protein: CSASSSSGSRLEQYF. In DNA, the CDR3 is TGCAGTGCTAGTTCTTCTAGCGGGAGTCGGCTCGAGCAGTACTTC.

At least ten counts were recorded for this clonotype. The chain is built from TRBV15 and TRBJ1-4; D unresolved. CDR1 LNHNV and CDR2 YYDKDF come from the germline V gene (reference sequence). The CDR3 runs to 16 residues. V dropped 1 base and J dropped 0 bases, with 9 bases sitting between them. CDR3 bases: TGTGCCACCAGCAGAGGACGGACCGCAACTAATGAAAAACTGTTTTTT. It encodes CATSRGRTATNEKLFF.

The CDR3: CASGPTGGYGYTF. CDR3 DNA: TGCGCCAGCGGACCGACAGGAGGGTATGGCTACACCTTC. The chain joins TRBV10-2 to TRBJ1-2; perhaps TRBD1 as D (6 bases). Germline values: CDR1 WSHSY, CDR2 SAAADI. The CDR3 length is 13 residues. Trimming removed 8 bases from V and 5 bases from J, with 15 bases in between.

The CDR3 DNA sequence: TGTGCCAGCAGCCCCCGGGGCGTCGGTAATCAGCCCCAGCATTTT. It encodes CASSPRGVGNQPQHF. The J gene is TRBJ1-5, the V gene TRBV7-2, with TRBD1 as a possible D gene (5 bases). The ends were cut back, 5 bases at V and 4 bases at J, with 15 bases in the middle. CDR1 and CDR2 from the germline V gene are SGHTA and FQGNSA. The CDR3 is 15 amino acids.

This clonotype was observed a few times. The V call is TRBV7-9, the J call TRBJ2-6, with D perhaps matching TRBD1 (5 bases). V lost 10 bases, J lost 0 bases, and 16 bases lay in between. The V gene's germline CDR1 is SEHNR and CDR2 FQNEAQ (reference sequence). This CDR3 is 16 amino acids long. The CDR3 DNA sequence: TGTGCCACCGGTCCAGGGTCCCTCTCTGGGGCCAACGTCCTGACTTTC. The encoded protein is CATGPGSLSGANVLTF. The whole variable domain, filled in from reference TRBV7-9 and TRBJ2-6, reads DTGVSQNPRHKITKRGQNVTFRCDPISEHNRLYWYRQTLGQGPEFLTYFQNEAQLEKSRLLSDRFSAERPKGSFSTLEIQRTEQGDSAMYLCATGPGSLSGANVLTFGAGSRLTVL.

This clonotype was recorded a few times. This chain connects TRBV24-1 to TRBJ1-2, with D uncertain. Trimming left V 9 bases short and J 2 bases short, with 15 bases between. This CDR3 is 14 amino acids long. Germline CDR1 is KGHDR and CDR2 is SFDVKD. CDR3: CATGGRGTNYGYTF. The CDR3 region has the DNA TGTGCCACCGGAGGAAGAGGCACCAACTATGGCTACACCTTC.